Listed below are T cell receptor beta chains from one sample, sequenced in a study of spatial heterogeneity in lung cancer. In TCRdb, the 5' RACE reads were re-called with MiXCR into one record per CDR3 protein. The profile shows tens of thousands of distinct CDR3 sequences, over 9.5% of them singletons. The specimen was PBMCs, collected at surgery. The receptors originated from a male donor with early-stage non-small cell lung cancer. The CDR3 runs from the conserved cysteine through the conserved F or W. Expanded clones get a size class; other rows say once, few or many, or leave the size out.

V gene | clone size | CDR3 length | CDR3 protein
TRBV5-1 | few | 13 | CASNRDGVYEQYF
TRBV7-2 | - | 16 | CASSPRLAEIPETQYF
TRBV25-1 | - | 13 | CASTPDPNTEAFF
TRBV6-2/TRBV6-3 | few | 13 | CASSYDEDNEQFF
TRBV27 | few | 12 | CASPQVRETQYF
TRBV5-6 | many | 14 | CASGRDPNTGELFF
TRBV28 | once | 14 | CPSSLTGLTDTQYF
TRBV6-6 | few | 15 | CASSSSGRDTDTQYF
TRBV20-1 | - | 14 | CSAGTGRGLTEAFF
TRBV7-2 | - | 15 | CASSAGTEYQETQYF
TRBV10-3 | - | 11 | CAISPGDEQYF
TRBV4-3 | - | 15 | CASSQASSGYNEQFF
TRBV18 | - | 16 | CASSRDSSSGANVLTF
TRBV7-9 | few | 15 | CASSLFSGKSYEQYF
TRBV9 | many | 17 | CASSRGLAGASSYEQYF
TRBV19 | many | 18 | CASRTTPGQPGAGYGYTF
TRBV7-2 | few | 13 | CASSSPIGETQYF
TRBV27 | few | 15 | CASSFVPRSTQEQYF
TRBV7-3 | many | 13 | CASSALSGSPLHF
TRBV5-1 | few | 16 | CASSLDGGGPTRTQYF
TRBV6-5 | few | 17 | CASTSSFGVGGTDTQYF
TRBV12-3/TRBV12-4 | - | 14 | CASSFSMAKNIQYF
TRBV7-9 | - | 13 | CASSLGGTETQYF
TRBV5-1 | - | 14 | CASSFSASTDTQYF
TRBV2 | - | 19 | CASRGGPGHVIFSNQPQHF
TRBV20-1 | - | 13 | CSATRTSQETQYF
TRBV6-2/TRBV6-3 | - | 12 | CASSHRVHEQFF
TRBV12-3/TRBV12-4 | - | 14 | CASRRGWGTDTQYF
TRBV3-1 | few | 15 | CASSQDGGINTEAFF
TRBV6-2/TRBV6-3 | few | 15 | CASSTSIGVTDTQYF
TRBV6-5 | few | 16 | CASSYSMGSPGEKLFF
TRBV18 | few | 14 | CASSPTGGLDTQYF
TRBV6-6 | few | 16 | CASSYSIAGAYNEQFF
TRBV9 | - | 15 | CASGPREKIGETQYF
TRBV14 | many | 12 | CASGQGLNEQYF
TRBV4-3 | many | 16 | CASSQDQTAGYNEQFF
TRBV12-3/TRBV12-4 | many | 16 | CASSVAGGISNQPQHF
TRBV3-1 | - | 16 | CASSDAGTGVDYGYTF
TRBV28 | few | 14 | CASRGQGPTETQYF
TRBV20-1 | - | 15 | CSARVRGQAISPLHF
TRBV6-2/TRBV6-3 | - | 16 | CASSYFTTANTGELFF
TRBV29-1 | - | 14 | CNVGGTSGTYEQYF
TRBV9 | - | 15 | CASSVVLGGRDTQYF
TRBV13 | few | 16 | CASSLGVRGSGNTIYF
TRBV7-2 | many | 14 | CASSRQGAPSPLHF
TRBV7-9 | few | 14 | CASSQGDGRNTIYF
TRBV20-1 | few | 13 | CSARDVENTEAFF
TRBV7-2 | - | 15 | CASSLDPGLASDQYF
TRBV6-2/TRBV6-3 | few | 15 | CASSYSGTGLYEQYF
TRBV19 | - | 14 | CASSMRTNGYEQYF